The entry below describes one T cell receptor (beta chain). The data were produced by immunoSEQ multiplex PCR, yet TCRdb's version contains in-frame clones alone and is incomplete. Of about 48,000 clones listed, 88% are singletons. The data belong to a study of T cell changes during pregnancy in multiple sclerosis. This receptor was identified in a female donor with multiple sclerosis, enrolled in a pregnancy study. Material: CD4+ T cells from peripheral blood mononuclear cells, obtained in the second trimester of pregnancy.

CDR3 residues: CASRVGQGVNQPQHF. The CDR3 DNA reads TGTGCCAGCCGGGTTGGGCAGGGCGTCAATCAGCCCCAGCATTTT. The chain joins TRBV6-5 to TRBJ1-5; D is possibly TRBD1 (5 bases). Trimming removed 8 bases from V and 3 bases from J, with 17 bases in between. Germline CDR1 and CDR2: MNHEY and SVGAGI. The CDR3 totals 15 residues.